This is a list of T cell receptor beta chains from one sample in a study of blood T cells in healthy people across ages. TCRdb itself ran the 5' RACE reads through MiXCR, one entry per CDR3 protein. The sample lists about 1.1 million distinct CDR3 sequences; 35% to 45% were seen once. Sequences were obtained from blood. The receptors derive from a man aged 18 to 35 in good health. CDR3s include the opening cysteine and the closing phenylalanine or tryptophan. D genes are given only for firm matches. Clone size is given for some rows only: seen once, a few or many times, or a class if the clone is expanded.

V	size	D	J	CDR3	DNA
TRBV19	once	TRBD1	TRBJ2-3	CASSVRQGEIGADTQYF	TGTGCCAGTAGTGTAAGACAGGGAGAGATCGGCGCAGATACGCAGTATTTT
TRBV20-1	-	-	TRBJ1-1	CSARVLDSKNTEAFF	TGCAGTGCTAGAGTACTGGACAGTAAGAACACTGAAGCTTTCTTT
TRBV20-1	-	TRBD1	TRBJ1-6	CSAEEKRVSEDRVWNSPLHF	TGCAGTGCTGAGGAGAAGAGGGTGTCCGAGGACAGGGTCTGGAATTCACCCCTCCACTTT
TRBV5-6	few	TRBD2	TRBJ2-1	CASSFSGGAPMGNEQFF	TGTGCCAGCAGCTTTAGCGGGGGCGCCCCCATGGGGAATGAGCAGTTCTTC
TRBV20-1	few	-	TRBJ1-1	CSARENWGNTEAFF	TGCAGTGCTAGAGAAAACTGGGGGAACACTGAAGCTTTCTTT
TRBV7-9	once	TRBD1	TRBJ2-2	CASSLAGQGRAGELFF	TGTGCCAGCAGCTTAGCTGGACAGGGAAGGGCCGGGGAGCTGTTTTTT
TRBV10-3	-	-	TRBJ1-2	CAIKPNIKINRDDYTF	TGTGCCATCAAACCGAACATAAAAATTAACAGAGATGACTACACCTTC
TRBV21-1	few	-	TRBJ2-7	CASSTRTYDLLEQYF	TGTGCCAGCAGCACCCGGACGTACGACCTTCTCGAGCAGTACTTC
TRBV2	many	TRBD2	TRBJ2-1	CASDSPGGRPVNEQFF	TGTGCCAGCGATTCCCCGGGGGGGAGGCCCGTCAATGAGCAGTTCTTC
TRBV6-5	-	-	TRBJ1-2	CASRSTAFGDGYTF	TGTGCCAGCAGGAGTACGGCATTTGGGGATGGCTACACCTTC
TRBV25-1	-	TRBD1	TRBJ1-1	CASSAQGQTLNTEAFF	TGTGCCAGCAGTGCACAGGGACAGACCCTGAACACTGAAGCTTTCTTT
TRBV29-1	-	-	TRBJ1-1	CTLGGTGNTEAFF	TGCACCCTGGGGGGGACGGGGAACACTGAAGCTTTCTTT
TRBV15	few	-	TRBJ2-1	CATSSRGYTSSYNEQFF	TGTGCCACCAGCAGTCGTGGCTATACGAGCTCCTACAATGAGCAGTTCTTC
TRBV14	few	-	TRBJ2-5	CASSQGQGLPWKETQYF	TGTGCCAGCAGCCAAGGGCAGGGTTTGCCCTGGAAAGAGACCCAGTACTTC
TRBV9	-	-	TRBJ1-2	CASSPGGLIDYGYTF	TGTGCCAGCAGCCCCGGGGGGCTTATCGACTATGGCTACACCTTC